The rows below give T cell receptor beta chains drawn from one sample of a study of spatial heterogeneity in lung cancer. TCRdb re-called the 5' RACE reads through MiXCR, storing one row per CDR3 protein. This table has 8,500 to 10,000 distinct CDR3 sequences, about 2.9% appearing once. This specimen consisted of lung tumor tissue, obtained at surgery. All receptors come from a male donor with early-stage non-small cell lung cancer. The CDR3 runs from the conserved cysteine through the conserved F or W. A D gene is named only where the DNA matches it firmly. Clone size is stated in some rows and not others, as once, few, many or a class when expanded.

cdr3_length d_call j_call v_call clone_size cdr3_aa cdr3_nt
14 - TRBJ2-7 TRBV20-1 many CSARGWQGSYEQYF TGCAGTGCTAGAGGGTGGCAGGGGTCCTACGAGCAGTACTTC
16 TRBD2 TRBJ2-2 TRBV4-1 many CASSLRASGNTGELFF TGCGCCAGCAGCCTTAGGGCTAGCGGAAACACCGGGGAGCTGTTTTTT
18 TRBD2 TRBJ2-6 TRBV7-6 many CASSDRVRDYSGANVLTF TGTGCCAGCAGCGACCGCGTTCGGGACTACTCTGGGGCCAACGTCCTGACTTTC
11 - TRBJ1-5 TRBV28 many CASRDNQPQHF TGTGCCAGCAGGGACAATCAGCCCCAGCATTTT
13 TRBD2 TRBJ2-7 TRBV29-1 - CSVVPAGGYEQYF TGCAGCGTTGTTCCAGCGGGGGGCTACGAGCAGTACTTC
13 - TRBJ1-1 TRBV15 few CATSRVYDTEAFF TGTGCCACCAGCAGGGTGTACGACACTGAAGCTTTCTTT
14 - TRBJ2-1 TRBV20-1 many CSARGGPLNNEQFF TGCAGTGCTAGAGGAGGTCCTTTAAACAATGAGCAGTTCTTC
13 - TRBJ1-3 TRBV28 many CASSAGHGNTIYF TGTGCCAGCAGTGCCGGACACGGAAACACCATATATTTT
8 TRBD1 TRBJ1-2 TRBV29-1 many CSVGTGEF TGCAGCGTTGGGACAGGGGAGTTC
16 TRBD1 TRBJ1-1 TRBV20-1 medium-sized CSARWNRGRMNTEAFF TGCAGTGCTAGATGGAACAGGGGGCGCATGAACACTGAAGCTTTCTTT
15 - TRBJ2-6 TRBV12-3/TRBV12-4 many CASRVDGPGANVLTF TGTGCCAGCAGGGTAGATGGTCCTGGGGCCAACGTCCTGACTTTC